The entry below describes one T cell receptor (beta chain). Its antigen is as yet unknown. This sample was included in a study of T cells after yellow fever vaccination. Study-level results: A small share of clonotypes appeared in both CD4 and CD8 compartments.

Looked up from germline, CDR1 is LGHNA and CDR2 is YSLEER. The V and J ends lost 6 bases and 7 bases respectively, with 18 bases between them. This CDR3 has 14 amino acids. MiXCR, applied by TCRdb to the 5' RACE reads, yields one record per CDR3 protein. The sample yields some 240,000 distinct CDR3 sequences, around 5.2% seen once. This clonotype was sampled from a man younger than 30 who received the YFV17D yellow fever vaccine. Sequencing was performed on CD4+ T cells sorted from PBMCs, taken on the day of the yellow fever booster vaccination. V is TRBV4-3 and J is TRBJ2-5, with D perhaps matching TRBD1 (5 bases). The CDR3 DNA reads TGCGCCAGCAGATTAGGGGCAGGCAAGGGGACCCAGTACTTC. It encodes CASRLGAGKGTQYF.